This T cell receptor beta chain derives from a study of blood T cells in healthy people across ages. Study-level points and caveats: Using unsorted PBMCs precluded a conclusive naive versus antigen-experienced comparison.

Combining a sample-barcoded 5' primer with a J-beta primer mix, a second PCR ran for roughly 7 to 12 cycles. CDR3-containing paired-end reads numbering at least 2.5 million came from each sample. TCRdb recomputed calls from the 5' RACE reads with MiXCR, one row per CDR3 protein. This sample has about 800,000 distinct CDR3 sequences, with 55% to 75% found just once. To note about this clonotype: Its antigen is unknown.

The TCR was taken from a man aged 25-40 years in good health. What was sequenced was blood.

CDR3 in DNA: TGTGCCACCAGTGAGCCTGGACAGGTCAATGAGCAGTTCTTC. Protein: CATSEPGQVNEQFF. This chain connects TRBV24-1 to TRBJ2-1, with TRBD1 identical over 7 bases. Germline V CDR1 and CDR2: KGHDR, SFDVKD. The CDR3 sequence is 14 residues long. V was clipped by 4 bases and J by 6 bases; unmatched bases: 5.